The 20 T cell receptor beta chains reported below all come from one sample, sequenced in a study of blood T cells in healthy people across ages. A second PCR of about 6 to 12 cycles used a sample-barcoded 5' primer and a J-beta primer mix. TCRdb analysed the 5' RACE reads with MiXCR anew, one entry per CDR3 protein. Of some 860,000 distinct CDR3 sequences in the sample, 56% were seen once. Sequenced: blood. Receptor source: a man aged 40-55 years in good health.

The table lists this clonotype with a few counts. The chain links TRBV16 to TRBJ1-1; 8 bases align to TRBD1. The CDR3 sequence is 13 residues long. V lost 4 bases to trimming and J lost 8 bases; unmatched junction nucleotides: 6. The V gene's germline CDR1 is KGHSY and CDR2 FQNENV. The CDR3 region is CASSLGTGGEAFF. The DNA for the CDR3 is TGTGCCAGCAGCCTAGGGACAGGCGGAGAAGCTTTCTTT.

This clonotype was seen repeatedly, ten times or more. The gene calls are TRBV24-1 and TRBJ2-3; D could derive from TRBD1 or TRBD2 (6 bases each). The ends were cut back, 3 bases at V and 6 bases at J, with 15 bases in the middle. CDR1 and CDR2 (germline): KGHDR, SFDVKD. The CDR3 is 15 amino acids. The CDR3 nucleotides read TGTGCCACCAGTGATCGCCCTGGGGGGCTGGATACGCAGTATTTT. This gives the protein CATSDRPGGLDTQYF.

V gene TRBV20-1 combines with J gene TRBJ2-5; D might be TRBD2 (5 bases). Trimming removed 0 bases from V and 1 base from J, with 9 bases in between. Germline V gene data show CDR1 as DFQATT and CDR2 as SNEGSKA (reference sequence). The CDR3 totals 14 residues. In nucleotides, the CDR3 is TGCAGTGCTAGAGATCCCGGGGTCCAAGAGACCCAGTACTTC. Residues: CSARDPGVQETQYF.

The gene calls are TRBV20-1 and TRBJ2-7; D remains unclear. CDR3 length: 15 residues. Germline values: CDR1 DFQATT, CDR2 SNEGSKA (reference sequence). Trimming removed 0 bases at V and 1 base at J, with 13 bases between. DNA of the CDR3: TGCAGTGCTAGAGATCATGGCGTCCGTTCCTACGAGCAGTACTTC. Protein: CSARDHGVRSYEQYF.

This clonotype was seen more than once but under ten times. This chain links TRBV28 with TRBJ2-6; D might be TRBD2 (7 bases). CDR1 and CDR2 (germline): MDHEN, SYDVKM. The CDR3 spans 18 residues. Between the trimmed V and J ends, which lost 3 bases and 6 bases, there was a span of 21 bases. The CDR3 nucleotides are TGTGCCAGCAGTTTTTCTTCCAGGGGAGGGAGCGAGGCCAACGTCCTGACTTTC. Protein sequence: CASSFSSRGGSEANVLTF.

This clonotype was recorded a few times. The rearrangement links TRBV12-3 or TRBV12-4 to TRBJ1-2; 10 bases align to TRBD1. The CDR3 has 15 amino acids. With 5 bases clipped from V and 6 bases from J, the junction kept 9 bases outside the gene matches. The CDR3 DNA sequence: TGTGCCAGCAGTACCAGCGAGACAGGGGGCGATGGCTACACCTTC. Encoded protein: CASSTSETGGDGYTF.

V and J are TRBV6-2 or TRBV6-3 and TRBJ2-7, with a possible D match to TRBD2 (5 bases). The CDR3 consists of 14 residues. Trimming shortened V by 6 bases and J by 3 bases, and 15 bases separated the two germline ends. Germline V lookup: CDR1 MNHEY, CDR2 SVGEGT. The CDR3 nucleotides are TGTGCCAGCAGGCTTACAGACCGGGACTACGAGCAGTACTTC. It encodes CASRLTDRDYEQYF.

Only a few counts were recorded for this clonotype. The chain links TRBV9 to TRBJ1-4; unclear D gene. Trimming removed 0 bases at V and 4 bases at J, with 7 bases between. Germline V gene data show CDR1 as SGDLS and CDR2 as YYNGEE. The CDR3 runs to 14 residues. The CDR3 nucleotides read TGTGCCAGCAGCGTAGGGCAGATTAATGAAAAACTGTTTTTT. Amino acid sequence: CASSVGQINEKLFF.

This clonotype was found a few times. This chain links TRBV12-3 or TRBV12-4 with TRBJ2-5; D call uncertain. Trimming stripped 0 bases from V and 5 bases from J, with 13 bases between. CDR3 length equals 15 residues. The CDR3 coding sequence is TGTGCCAGCAGTTTAGCGTCTCCTCTTGGGGAGACCCAGTACTTC. Its protein is CASSLASPLGETQYF.

The J gene is TRBJ1-6, the V gene TRBV7-2; D unclear. Germline V gene data show CDR1 as SGHTA and CDR2 as FQGNSA. This CDR3 is 17 amino acids long. Deletions cut 4 bases from V and 6 bases from J, with 19 bases between. The CDR3 region is CASSSRTAPGGNSPLHF. CDR3 bases: TGTGCCAGCAGCTCTAGGACCGCACCGGGTGGTAATTCACCCCTCCACTTT.

About this clonotype itself: The junction departs from the called germline gene at one end, perhaps through a read error. This sequence joins TRBV10-3 and TRBJ1-6, with D perhaps matching TRBD1 (6 bases). This CDR3 comprises 13 residues. Per the germline V gene, CDR1 is ENHRY and CDR2 is SYGVKD. The CDR3 loop is CAINRADNSPPHF. In DNA, the CDR3 is TGTGCCATCAACAGGGCGGATAATTCACCCCCCCACTTT.

The chain recombines TRBV20-1 with TRBJ1-5; 10 bases agree with TRBD1. The trim removed 3 bases at V and 6 bases at J, leaving 8 bases unmatched. Germline CDR1 is DFQATT and CDR2 is SNEGSKA (reference sequence). CDR3 length: 15 amino acids. CDR3 amino acids: CSARGGQGNSQPQHF. Here the CDR3 DNA reads TGCAGTGCTAGGGGGGGACAGGGGAATAGTCAGCCCCAGCATTTT.

The chain is built from TRBV7-9 and TRBJ2-7; no definite D call. Germline loops: CDR1 SEHNR, CDR2 FQNEAQ (reference sequence). Deletions cut 4 bases from V and 0 bases from J, with 4 bases between. The CDR3 loop spans 12 amino acids. The DNA of the CDR3 is TGTGCCAGCAGCTCGATCTCCTACGAGCAGTACTTC. Translating gives CASSSISYEQYF.

The chain has TRBV20-1 and TRBJ2-7; 14 positions match TRBD2. Trimming removed 0 bases from V and 4 bases from J; junction bases left unmatched: 2. CDR1 DFQATT and CDR2 SNEGSKA come from the germline V gene (reference sequence). CDR3 length: 15 amino acids. The DNA for the CDR3 is TGCAGTGCTAGAGATGGGACTAGCGGGAGTTACGAGCAGTACTTC. Protein: CSARDGTSGSYEQYF.

J is TRBJ2-3 and V is TRBV4-3; 10 bases agree with TRBD1. Germline loops: CDR1 LGHNA, CDR2 YSLEER. V shed 0 bases, J shed 4 bases, and the junction held 10 bases outside the gene matches. There are 18 residues in the CDR3. The CDR3 DNA reads TGCGCCAGCAGCCAAGATATGAGACAGGGGGCGATTGCAGATACGCAGTATTTT. Translated, it gives CASSQDMRQGAIADTQYF.

The chain joins TRBV10-1 to TRBJ2-5; D gene ambiguous. The end of the DNA aligns better with TRBJ2-7, so the J call may be wrong. CDR3 length: 15 amino acids. Germline CDR1 is WNHNN and CDR2 is SYGVQD (reference sequence). The CDR3 nucleotides read TGCGCCAGCAGTGAGTCGGCCCAGCCCCAAGCCGAGCAGTACTTC. Translation: CASSESAQPQAEQYF.

This clonotype was seen a handful of times. The V and J genes are TRBV2 and TRBJ2-1, with 7 bases identical to TRBD2. The V segment lost 2 bases and the J segment 2 bases; nucleotides outside the gene matches: 6. In germline, CDR1 is SNHLY, CDR2 FYNNEI. This CDR3 is built from 16 residues. The chain's CDR3 is CASSEWRERPYNEQFF. The DNA for the CDR3 is TGTGCCAGCAGTGAATGGCGGGAGAGGCCCTACAATGAGCAGTTCTTC.

The J gene is TRBJ1-5, the V gene TRBV9; no clear D gene. The CDR3 has 15 residues. Trimming removed 0 bases from V and 2 bases from J, with 9 bases in between. Germline V gives CDR1 SGDLS, CDR2 YYNGEE. The CDR3 here is CASSVDGHGNQPQHF. CDR3 coding DNA: TGTGCCAGCAGCGTAGACGGCCATGGCAATCAGCCCCAGCATTTT.

Only a few counts were recorded for this clonotype. The rearrangement uses TRBV5-1 and TRBJ2-7, with 8 bases that match TRBD1. The CDR3 covers 15 residues. Losses at the gene ends were 4 bases for V and 6 bases for J; bases not matched to a gene: 12. Germline CDR1 SGHRS, CDR2 YFSETQ. The CDR3: CASSPLRTGRSEQYF. Here the CDR3 DNA reads TGCGCCAGCAGCCCCCTAAGGACAGGGCGGAGCGAGCAGTACTTC. The full variable domain, in which reference TRBV5-1 and TRBJ2-7 provide the parts outside the CDR3, is KAGVTQTPRYLIKTRGQQVTLSCSPISGHRSVSWYQQTPGQGLQFLFEYFSETQRNKGNFPGRFSGRQFSNSRSEMNVSTLELGDSALYLCASSPLRTGRSEQYFGPGTRLTVT.

This CDR3 is CASSLPGGAQYF. The CDR3 DNA is TGTGCCAGCAGCCTTCCGGGGGGGGCGCAGTATTTT. The chain couples TRBV12-3 or TRBV12-4 to TRBJ2-3; 8 bases match TRBD2. CDR3 length equals 12 residues. The V and J ends lost 6 bases and 10 bases, in that order; junction bases with no gene match: 6.